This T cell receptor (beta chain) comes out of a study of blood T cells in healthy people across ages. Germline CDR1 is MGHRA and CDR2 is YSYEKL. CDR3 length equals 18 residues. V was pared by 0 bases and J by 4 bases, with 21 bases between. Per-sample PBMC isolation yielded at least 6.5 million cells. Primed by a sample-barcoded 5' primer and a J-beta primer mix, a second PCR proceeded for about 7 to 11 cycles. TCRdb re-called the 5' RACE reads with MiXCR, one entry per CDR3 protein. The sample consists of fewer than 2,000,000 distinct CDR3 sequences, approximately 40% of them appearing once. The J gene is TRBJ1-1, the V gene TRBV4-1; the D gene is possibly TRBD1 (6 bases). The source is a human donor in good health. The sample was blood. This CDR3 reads CASSQDRGEGVLITEAFF. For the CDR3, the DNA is TGCGCCAGCAGCCAAGATCGGGGTGAGGGGGTCTTGATCACTGAAGCTTTCTTT.